The 31 T cell receptor beta chains below were found in one sample sequenced in a study of cytomegalovirus exposure and HLA in healthy donors. The PCR had 60 Vbeta and 13 Jbeta primers. Generated by immunoSEQ multiplex PCR, the TCRdb table keeps only in-frame clones and is missing some. The table includes approximately 150,000 clones, around nine tenths detected once. The sequenced sample consisted of PBMCs. The receptors here all came from a woman in her twenties or thirties in good health and CMV-seronegative.

The V and J genes are TRBV2 and TRBJ1-2; 7 bases match TRBD1. Germline V lookup: CDR1 SNHLY, CDR2 FYNNEI. V lost 6 bases and J lost 3; bases outside the gene matches: 7. The CDR3 is 14 residues long. The CDR3 loop is CASRPGGQDYGYTF. The CDR3 nucleotides read TGTGCCAGCAGACCAGGGGGGCAGGACTATGGCTACACCTTC.

The V call is TRBV6-1, the J call TRBJ1-1; no reliable D call. Germline V gene lookup returns CDR1 MNHNS and CDR2 SASEGT. Trimming left V 2 bases short and J 5 bases short, with 12 bases between. This CDR3 comprises 14 residues. The CDR3 reads CASSELDGVTEAFF. CDR3 bases: TGTGCCAGCAGTGAATTGGACGGGGTGACTGAAGCTTTCTTT.

The chain uses TRBV29-1 and TRBJ1-1; 9 positions agree with TRBD1. This CDR3 spans 13 amino acids. Germline V gene lookup returns CDR1 SQVTM and CDR2 ANQGSEA. J was trimmed by 6 bases and V by 6 bases; bases with no gene match: 8. The CDR3 loop is CSVADRGWAEAFF. CDR3 in DNA: TGCAGCGTGGCCGACAGGGGGTGGGCTGAAGCTTTCTTT.

The chain links TRBV28 to TRBJ2-1; 10 bases are shared with TRBD2. This CDR3 is built from 16 residues. J lost 3 bases, V lost 1 base, and 3 bases had no gene match. Per the germline V gene, CDR1 is MDHEN and CDR2 is SYDVKM. CDR3 protein: CASSLSPSGSYNEQFF. The CDR3 nucleotides read TGTGCCAGCAGTTTATCCCCTAGCGGGAGCTACAATGAGCAGTTCTTC.

V and J are TRBV5-8 and TRBJ2-1; 9 bases agree with TRBD1. V lost 3 bases, J lost 9 bases, and 10 bases stayed unmatched. The length of the CDR3 is 15 residues. The germline gives CDR1 SGHTS, CDR2 YDEGEE. The CDR3 loop is CASSSGTGRIGEQFF. The CDR3, as DNA: TGTGCCAGCAGCTCCGGGACAGGGCGTATCGGTGAGCAGTTCTTC.

J is TRBJ1-1 and V is TRBV9; the D is unclear. CDR1 SGDLS and CDR2 YYNGEE come from the germline V gene. Trimming took 0 bases from V and 0 from J, leaving 9 bases between them. This CDR3 spans 15 amino acids. Written as DNA, the CDR3 is TGTGCCAGCAGCGTAGTTAACAGCATGAACACTGAAGCTTTCTTT. This encodes CASSVVNSMNTEAFF.

The chain links TRBV7-6 to TRBJ2-7; TRBD1 agrees at 7 bases. V dropped 5 bases and J dropped 7; count of bases not matched to a gene: 8. CDR1 and CDR2 (germline): SGHVS, FNYEAQ. The CDR3 totals 13 residues. The CDR3 region is CASSVGTVGEQYF. In DNA, the CDR3 is TGTGCCAGCAGCGTCGGGACAGTTGGAGAGCAGTACTTC.

The CDR3 loop reads CASSLTGDYEQYF. The CDR3 nucleotides read TGCGCCAGCAGCTTAACAGGGGACTACGAGCAGTACTTC. This chain connects TRBV5-1 to TRBJ2-7; 7 nucleotides match TRBD1. The V and J ends lost 2 bases and 3 bases, in that order; junction bases with no gene match: 2. Germline lookup yields CDR1 SGHRS and CDR2 YFSETQ. The CDR3 contains 13 residues.

The chain couples TRBV28 to TRBJ2-7; D ambiguous. This CDR3 has 13 residues. Germline V gene lookup returns CDR1 MDHEN and CDR2 SYDVKM. The V and J ends lost 6 bases and 2 bases respectively, with 11 bases between them. The CDR3 spells CASSPPAAYEQYF. CDR3 DNA: TGTGCCAGCAGCCCCCCTGCAGCCTACGAGCAGTACTTC.

The gene calls are TRBV27 and TRBJ2-3; 14 bases are a match to TRBD2. Germline lookup yields CDR1 MNHEY and CDR2 SMNVEV (reference sequence). V dropped 4 bases and J dropped 2; count of bases not matched to a gene: 5. The CDR3 runs to 17 residues. The CDR3 region is CASSSLTSGGATDTQYF. In DNA, the CDR3 is TGTGCCAGCAGTTCCCTGACTAGCGGGGGGGCCACAGATACGCAGTATTTT.

V and J are TRBV15 and TRBJ1-4; 8 nucleotides match TRBD1. This CDR3 spans 14 amino acids. V lost 7 bases, J lost 4 bases, and 5 bases stayed unmatched. CDR1 LNHNV and CDR2 YYDKDF come from the germline V gene (reference sequence). CDR3 sequence: CATNPDRDNEKLFF. CDR3 nucleotide sequence: TGTGCCACCAACCCGGACAGGGATAATGAAAAACTGTTTTTT.

This clone was picked up one time. V gene TRBV18 combines with J gene TRBJ1-5; D is undetermined. V was clipped by 3 bases and J by 6 bases, with 12 bases between them. The CDR3 contains 14 residues. Germline assignment: CDR1 KGHSH and CDR2 LQKENI. CDR3 coding DNA: TGTGCCAGCTCACCGGAGGAATACCTTCAGCCCCAGCATTTT. The encoded protein is CASSPEEYLQPQHF.

This chain uses TRBV19 with TRBJ1-1, with D possibly being TRBD1 (5 bases). The CDR3 loop spans 14 amino acids. The germline V gene encodes CDR1 LNHDA and CDR2 SQIVND (reference sequence). V was trimmed by 6 bases and J by 0 bases, leaving 11 bases between them. CDR3 sequence (DNA): TGTGCCAGTAGGGTCCGGGGGGTGAACACTGAAGCTTTCTTT. It codes for CASRVRGVNTEAFF.

This chain uses TRBV6-6 with TRBJ2-3; D uncertain. The V end was cut by 6 bases, the J end by 1 base, with 8 bases between. The CDR3 extends over 13 amino acids. Germline CDR1 reads MNHNY; CDR2 reads SVGAGI (reference sequence). The CDR3 sequence: CASSPRGTDTQYF. The CDR3, as DNA: TGTGCCAGCAGCCCTCGGGGCACAGATACGCAGTATTTT.

The rearrangement links TRBV4-3 to TRBJ1-1; TRBD1 is a possible D gene (5 bases). Germline V lookup: CDR1 LGHNA, CDR2 YSLEER. V dropped 0 bases and J dropped 4 bases, with 12 bases sitting between them. This CDR3 comprises 15 residues. CDR3 region: CASSQDRMGGTEAFF. DNA of the CDR3: TGCGCCAGCAGCCAAGATAGGATGGGGGGCACTGAAGCTTTCTTT.

The genes are TRBV11-3 and TRBJ2-1; D is possibly TRBD2 (6 bases). Looked up from germline, CDR1 is SGHNT and CDR2 is YENEEA. Trimming left V 3 bases short and J 2 bases short, with 8 bases between. The CDR3 has 14 amino acids. The CDR3 DNA sequence: TGTGCCAGCAGCTTCGGCGGGACCTACAATGAGCAGTTCTTC. Encoded protein: CASSFGGTYNEQFF.

The V gene is TRBV9, the J gene TRBJ2-7, with 7 bases that match TRBD1. V gave up 7 bases and J gave up 6 bases; unmatched junction bases: 4. The CDR3 is 11 residues long. Germline CDR1 SGDLS, CDR2 YYNGEE. CDR3: CASAAGGEQYF. The CDR3 region has the DNA TGTGCCAGCGCCGCAGGGGGCGAGCAGTACTTC.

The chain employs TRBV7-2 and TRBJ2-1; 7 positions agree with TRBD2. V lost 1 base, J lost 7 bases, and 19 bases stayed unmatched. The CDR3 totals 19 residues. The germline V gene encodes CDR1 SGHTA and CDR2 FQGNSA. This CDR3 is CASSLVDPGAGFGKNEQFF. In nucleotides, the CDR3 is TGTGCCAGCAGCTTAGTGGATCCAGGAGCGGGGTTTGGTAAGAATGAGCAGTTCTTC.

This rearrangement joins TRBV7-9 to TRBJ2-3; TRBD2 aligns across 16 bases. This CDR3 is 16 amino acids long. J was trimmed by 1 base and V by 10 bases; bases with no gene match: 5. The germline V gene encodes CDR1 SEHNR and CDR2 FQNEAQ (reference sequence). The CDR3 is CATGTSGRAGTDTQYF. The CDR3 bases are TGTGCCACCGGGACTAGCGGGAGGGCTGGCACAGATACGCAGTATTTT. The whole variable domain, remainder taken from reference TRBV7-9 and TRBJ2-3, is DTGVSQNPRHKITKRGQNVTFRCDPISEHNRLYWYRQTLGQGPEFLTYFQNEAQLEKSRLLSDRFSAERPKGSFSTLEIQRTEQGDSAMYLCATGTSGRAGTDTQYFGPGTRLTVL.

The chain combines TRBV11-2 with TRBJ2-5; 8 bases align to TRBD2. V was clipped by 6 bases and J by 5 bases; unmatched bases: 17. Germline V gene data show CDR1 as SGHAT and CDR2 as FQNNGV. The length of the CDR3 is 17 residues. CDR3 residues: CASSYPGGLGLGETQYF. CDR3 DNA: TGTGCCAGCAGTTACCCGGGGGGGCTGGGGCTAGGGGAGACCCAGTACTTC.

In its sample, this clone was seen once. V usage is TRBV30 and J usage is TRBJ2-7, with a possible D match to TRBD2 (5 bases). V gave up 0 bases and J gave up 5 bases, with 8 bases separating them. Per germline, CDR1 GTSNPN and CDR2 SVGIG (reference sequence). The CDR3 sequence is 12 residues long. CDR3 bases: TGTGCCTGGAGTGTACAAGCGGACGAGCAGTACTTC. It yields the protein CAWSVQADEQYF.

This clone was found once. This same CDR3 is encoded by further DNA sequences in the sample. CDR3 coding DNA: TGTGCCAGCAGTTACGACAGGGGGCGGGAGACCCAGTACTTC. Its protein is CASSYDRGRETQYF. This rearrangement joins TRBV6-5 to TRBJ2-5; TRBD1 matches 10 bases. CDR1 and CDR2 from the germline V gene are MNHEY and SVGAGI. There are 14 residues in the CDR3. Trimming at V came to 2 bases and at J to 5 bases, leaving 2 bases not matched to a gene.

This clone was detected only a few times. The chain combines TRBV12-5 with TRBJ1-1; D unclear. The V and J ends lost 7 bases and 7 bases respectively, with 16 bases between them. The CDR3 sequence is 13 residues long. Per the germline V gene, CDR1 is LGHNT and CDR2 is FRNRAP. The DNA of the CDR3 is TGTGCTAGTGCAATTCGACTCGGCAGTGAAGCTTTCTTT. Translating it yields CASAIRLGSEAFF.

The chain uses TRBV6-1 and TRBJ1-1; 10 nucleotides agree with TRBD1. Germline assignment: CDR1 MNHNS and CDR2 SASEGT. J lost 5 bases, V lost 4 bases, and 4 bases had no gene match. This CDR3 comprises 14 residues. CDR3 amino acids: CASSAGQGETEAFF. For the CDR3, the DNA is TGTGCCAGCAGTGCCGGACAGGGGGAGACTGAAGCTTTCTTT.

The chain has TRBV5-1 and TRBJ1-1; 9 bases agree with TRBD1. The length of the CDR3 is 17 residues. The germline V gene encodes CDR1 SGHRS and CDR2 YFSETQ. The V segment lost 0 bases and the J segment 1 base; nucleotides outside the gene matches: 7. CDR3: CASSLAPGQGANTEAFF. The CDR3, as DNA: TGCGCCAGCAGCTTGGCCCCGGGACAGGGTGCGAACACTGAAGCTTTCTTT.

In DNA, the CDR3 is TGTGCCAGCAGTTCCCGGCGGGAGTACACTGAAGCTTTCTTT. Its protein product is CASSSRREYTEAFF. V gene TRBV28 combines with J gene TRBJ1-1; D is ambiguous. There are 14 residues in the CDR3. V was pared by 4 bases and J by 3 bases, with 12 bases between. The V gene's germline CDR1 is MDHEN and CDR2 SYDVKM.

The chain combines TRBV19 with TRBJ2-2, with 11 bases fitting TRBD2. CDR3 length: 17 residues. Germline V CDR1 and CDR2: LNHDA, SQIVND (reference sequence). Losses at the gene ends were 5 bases for V and 6 bases for J; bases not matched to a gene: 11. DNA for the CDR3: TGTGCCAGTAGTGCTCCAAGACTAGCGGGGAGACCCGGGGAGCTGTTTTTT. It encodes CASSAPRLAGRPGELFF.

This chain connects TRBV19 to TRBJ2-7; 8 bases match TRBD1. Unmatched junction bases numbered 7, after V lost 6 bases and J lost 0 bases. Germline values: CDR1 LNHDA, CDR2 SQIVND (reference sequence). This CDR3 has 15 amino acids. CDR3 sequence (DNA): TGTGCCAGTAGCGCGGACAGGGCCTTCTCCTACGAGCAGTACTTC. Translating gives CASSADRAFSYEQYF.

This clone was counted once. This chain links TRBV5-4 with TRBJ1-1; 9 bases are a match to TRBD1. Germline V lookup: CDR1 SGHNT, CDR2 YYREEE (reference sequence). The CDR3 is 15 residues long. With 4 bases clipped from V and 6 bases from J, the junction kept 10 bases outside the gene matches. DNA of the CDR3: TGTGCCAGCAGCAGAAAACAGGGGGCGCAGGCTGAAGCTTTCTTT. It translates to CASSRKQGAQAEAFF.

As concerns this clone: Other DNA sequences within the sample encode an identical CDR3. The chain has TRBV5-1 and TRBJ1-6; 9 nucleotides line up with TRBD1. V shed 4 bases and J 7 bases; nucleotides not matched to a gene: 6. This CDR3 is built from 15 residues. Per germline, CDR1 SGHRS and CDR2 YFSETQ. The CDR3 protein is CASSPRTGENSPLHF. The CDR3, as DNA: TGCGCCAGCAGCCCGCGGACAGGGGAAAATTCACCCCTCCACTTT.

The chain links TRBV14 to TRBJ2-5; 12 nucleotides line up with TRBD2. The CDR3 is made up of 15 amino acids. The ends lost 5 bases at V and 8 bases at J; junction bases unmatched: 9. Germline V gene sequence: CDR1 SGHDN, CDR2 FVKESK. As DNA, the CDR3 is TGTGCCAGCAGCACTGGACTAGCGGGGTTAGGAACCCAGTACTTC. Protein: CASSTGLAGLGTQYF.